Listed below are T cell receptor beta chains from one sample, sequenced in a study of long-term antiretroviral therapy in people with HIV. TCRdb's table, derived via immunoSEQ multiplex PCR, lists solely in-frame clones and lacks some. The sample consists of under 20,000 clones, 78% of them appearing once. The starting material was unsorted PBMCs, obtained 0.3 years after starting antiretroviral therapy. The receptors were sampled from a woman between 45 and 60 years old with HIV. Each CDR3 is given with its conserved first and last residue. Fields, in order: clone size, J gene, D gene, V gene, CDR3 length, CDR3 protein, CDR3 DNA. A D gene is named only where the DNA matches it firmly. Expanded clones are given a class, and other clones once, few, many or no size at all.

clone_size: NA; j_call: TRBJ2-5; d_call: NA; v_call: TRBV5-1; cdr3_length: 16; cdr3_aa: CASSHESTYTQETQYF; cdr3_nt: TGCGCCAGCAGCCATGAATCCACCTATACCCAAGAGACCCAGTACTTC
clone_size: NA; j_call: TRBJ1-5; d_call: NA; v_call: TRBV28; cdr3_length: 15; cdr3_aa: CASSPPGRLNQPQHF; cdr3_nt: TGTGCCAGCAGTCCCCCGGGACGGCTCAATCAGCCCCAGCATTTT
clone_size: few; j_call: TRBJ1-2; d_call: NA; v_call: TRBV14; cdr3_length: 15; cdr3_aa: CASSQDSLSPYGYTF; cdr3_nt: TGTGCCAGCAGCCAAGATTCTTTGTCTCCCTATGGCTACACCTTC
clone_size: NA; j_call: TRBJ1-2; d_call: TRBD1; v_call: TRBV7-3; cdr3_length: 14; cdr3_aa: CASSLAGTEYGYTF; cdr3_nt: TGTGCCAGCAGCTTAGCCGGGACAGAGTATGGCTACACCTTC
clone_size: NA; j_call: TRBJ1-2; d_call: TRBD1; v_call: TRBV11-2; cdr3_length: 13; cdr3_aa: CASQGEGLYGYTF; cdr3_nt: TGTGCCAGTCAGGGGGAGGGGCTATATGGCTACACCTTC
clone_size: medium-sized; j_call: TRBJ1-2; d_call: NA; v_call: TRBV2; cdr3_length: 13; cdr3_aa: CASSERPDYGYTF; cdr3_nt: TGTGCCAGCAGTGAGAGACCGGATTATGGCTACACCTTC
clone_size: NA; j_call: TRBJ2-1; d_call: TRBD2; v_call: TRBV6-1; cdr3_length: 16; cdr3_aa: CASSEASGGSYNEQFF; cdr3_nt: TGTGCCAGCAGTGAAGCCAGCGGGGGGTCCTACAATGAGCAGTTCTTC
clone_size: NA; j_call: TRBJ1-3; d_call: NA; v_call: TRBV5-1; cdr3_length: 15; cdr3_aa: CASSLAMGPGNTIYF; cdr3_nt: TGCGCCAGCAGCTTGGCCATGGGCCCTGGAAACACCATATATTTT
clone_size: NA; j_call: TRBJ2-2; d_call: NA; v_call: TRBV18; cdr3_length: 15; cdr3_aa: CASSPRNSLTGELFF; cdr3_nt: TGTGCCAGCTCACCACGAAACAGCCTCACCGGGGAGCTGTTTTTT
clone_size: NA; j_call: TRBJ2-3; d_call: NA; v_call: TRBV7-2; cdr3_length: 15; cdr3_aa: CASSLDRILTDTQYF; cdr3_nt: TGTGCCAGCAGCTTGGACCGCATACTCACAGATACGCAGTATTTT
clone_size: NA; j_call: TRBJ2-1; d_call: TRBD2; v_call: TRBV10-3; cdr3_length: 14; cdr3_aa: CAISPSGEYNEQFF; cdr3_nt: TGTGCCATCAGCCCTAGCGGGGAGTACAATGAGCAGTTCTTC
clone_size: NA; j_call: TRBJ2-3; d_call: NA; v_call: TRBV6-5; cdr3_length: 16; cdr3_aa: CASSYSGGGYTDTQYF; cdr3_nt: TGTGCCAGCAGTTACTCGGGTGGGGGATACACAGATACGCAGTATTTT
clone_size: NA; j_call: TRBJ1-4; d_call: NA; v_call: TRBV18; cdr3_length: 15; cdr3_aa: CASSPQEGLNEKLFF; cdr3_nt: TGTGCCAGCTCACCACAAGAAGGGTTGAATGAAAAACTGTTTTTT
clone_size: NA; j_call: TRBJ1-1; d_call: NA; v_call: TRBV7-6; cdr3_length: 14; cdr3_aa: CASSLAGGNTEAFF; cdr3_nt: TGTGCCAGCAGCTTAGCTGGAGGGAACACTGAAGCTTTCTTT
clone_size: NA; j_call: TRBJ1-5; d_call: NA; v_call: TRBV4-2; cdr3_length: 16; cdr3_aa: CASSQDGAGFNQPQHF; cdr3_nt: TGTGCCAGCAGCCAAGATGGGGCCGGATTCAATCAGCCCCAGCATTTT
clone_size: NA; j_call: TRBJ2-3; d_call: TRBD1; v_call: TRBV6-6; cdr3_length: 14; cdr3_aa: CASSPNRGADTQYF; cdr3_nt: TGTGCCAGCAGTCCTAACAGGGGAGCGGATACGCAGTATTTT
clone_size: once; j_call: TRBJ2-7; d_call: NA; v_call: TRBV6-6; cdr3_length: 12; cdr3_aa: CASRRDSYEQYF; cdr3_nt: TGTGCCAGCCGACGGGACTCCTACGAGCAGTACTTC
clone_size: NA; j_call: TRBJ2-3; d_call: TRBD2; v_call: TRBV7-9; cdr3_length: 16; cdr3_aa: CASSPRSGGPEDTQYF; cdr3_nt: TGTGCCAGCAGCCCCCGGAGCGGGGGCCCCGAAGATACGCAGTATTTT
clone_size: NA; j_call: TRBJ2-1; d_call: NA; v_call: TRBV15; cdr3_length: 15; cdr3_aa: CATSRAGGSYNEQFF; cdr3_nt: TGTGCCACCAGCAGAGCGGGGGGCAGCTACAATGAGCAGTTCTTC
clone_size: few; j_call: TRBJ1-5; d_call: NA; v_call: TRBV9; cdr3_length: 15; cdr3_aa: CASSVGVGSNQPQHF; cdr3_nt: TGTGCCAGCAGCGTAGGGGTGGGGAGCAATCAGCCCCAGCATTTT
clone_size: NA; j_call: TRBJ2-7; d_call: NA; v_call: TRBV6-6; cdr3_length: 16; cdr3_aa: CASSYRVLDGTDEQYF; cdr3_nt: TGTGCCAGCAGTTACCGGGTATTGGACGGTACGGACGAGCAGTACTTC
clone_size: once; j_call: TRBJ2-2; d_call: TRBD1; v_call: TRBV6-1; cdr3_length: 16; cdr3_aa: CASSAIRGRGAGELFF; cdr3_nt: TGTGCCAGCAGTGCAATCAGGGGGCGAGGGGCCGGGGAGCTGTTTTTT
clone_size: NA; j_call: TRBJ2-3; d_call: NA; v_call: TRBV5-4; cdr3_length: 14; cdr3_aa: CASSLGTGLNTQYF; cdr3_nt: TGTGCCAGCAGCCTGGGAACAGGGTTGAATACGCAGTATTTT
clone_size: NA; j_call: TRBJ2-5; d_call: NA; v_call: TRBV7-2; cdr3_length: 16; cdr3_aa: CASSYQSTGNQETQYF; cdr3_nt: TGTGCCAGCAGCTATCAATCGACAGGCAACCAAGAGACCCAGTACTTC
clone_size: NA; j_call: TRBJ2-2; d_call: TRBD1; v_call: TRBV11-3; cdr3_length: 16; cdr3_aa: CASSPGTALFTGELFF; cdr3_nt: TGTGCCAGCAGCCCCGGGACAGCCCTTTTCACCGGGGAGCTGTTTTTT
clone_size: NA; j_call: TRBJ1-1; d_call: NA; v_call: TRBV6-6; cdr3_length: 14; cdr3_aa: CASSPDPLNTEAFF; cdr3_nt: TGTGCCAGCAGTCCCGACCCATTGAACACTGAAGCTTTCTTT
clone_size: NA; j_call: TRBJ1-2; d_call: TRBD1; v_call: TRBV30; cdr3_length: 14; cdr3_aa: CARAGDRVNYGYTF; cdr3_nt: TGTGCCCGGGCTGGGGACAGGGTTAACTATGGCTACACCTTC
clone_size: NA; j_call: TRBJ2-7; d_call: NA; v_call: TRBV5-6; cdr3_length: 14; cdr3_aa: CASSPKVGSYEQYF; cdr3_nt: TGTGCCAGCAGCCCCAAGGTCGGGTCCTACGAGCAGTACTTC
clone_size: NA; j_call: TRBJ2-7; d_call: TRBD1; v_call: TRBV5-1; cdr3_length: 13; cdr3_aa: CASSYRDSYEQYF; cdr3_nt: TGCGCCAGCAGCTACCGGGACAGCTACGAGCAGTACTTC
clone_size: NA; j_call: TRBJ1-1; d_call: TRBD1; v_call: TRBV5-4; cdr3_length: 15; cdr3_aa: CASSVRGRTNTEAFF; cdr3_nt: TGTGCCAGCAGCGTCAGGGGGAGGACGAACACTGAAGCTTTCTTT
clone_size: NA; j_call: TRBJ1-5; d_call: TRBD1; v_call: TRBV28; cdr3_length: 14; cdr3_aa: CASSSGQLNQPQHF; cdr3_nt: TGTGCCAGCAGTTCGGGACAGCTAAATCAGCCCCAGCATTTT
clone_size: once; j_call: TRBJ2-2; d_call: TRBD1; v_call: TRBV5-1; cdr3_length: 15; cdr3_aa: CASSTGQEGTGELFF; cdr3_nt: TGCGCCAGCAGCACGGGACAGGAAGGGACCGGGGAGCTGTTTTTT
clone_size: NA; j_call: TRBJ2-3; d_call: TRBD1; v_call: TRBV5-1; cdr3_length: 17; cdr3_aa: CASSLSRGQTSTDTQYF; cdr3_nt: TGCGCCAGCAGCTTATCCAGGGGGCAAACTAGCACAGATACGCAGTATTTT
clone_size: NA; j_call: TRBJ2-1; d_call: TRBD1; v_call: TRBV11-2; cdr3_length: 15; cdr3_aa: CASSRDREIYNEQFF; cdr3_nt: TGTGCCAGCAGTCGAGACAGGGAGATCTACAATGAGCAGTTCTTC
clone_size: NA; j_call: TRBJ2-1; d_call: TRBD1; v_call: TRBV7-9; cdr3_length: 18; cdr3_aa: CASSSTKTGAFSYNEQFF; cdr3_nt: TGTGCCAGCAGCTCAACTAAGACAGGGGCCTTCTCCTACAATGAGCAGTTCTTC
clone_size: NA; j_call: TRBJ1-4; d_call: TRBD1; v_call: TRBV7-9; cdr3_length: 15; cdr3_aa: CASSRGQTPNEKLFF; cdr3_nt: TGTGCCAGCAGCCGGGGACAGACGCCGAATGAAAAACTGTTTTTT
clone_size: NA; j_call: TRBJ1-2; d_call: NA; v_call: TRBV29-1; cdr3_length: 11; cdr3_aa: CSASSGYGYTF; cdr3_nt: TGCAGCGCCTCCTCGGGCTATGGCTACACCTTC
clone_size: NA; j_call: TRBJ1-6; d_call: NA; v_call: TRBV7-2; cdr3_length: 14; cdr3_aa: CASSLPGRNSPLHF; cdr3_nt: TGTGCCAGCAGCTTACCCGGACGGAATTCACCCCTCCACTTT
clone_size: NA; j_call: TRBJ1-1; d_call: NA; v_call: TRBV6-5; cdr3_length: 14; cdr3_aa: CASKSGQPNTEAFF; cdr3_nt: TGTGCCAGCAAGTCTGGGCAACCGAACACTGAAGCTTTCTTT
clone_size: NA; j_call: TRBJ1-3; d_call: NA; v_call: TRBV9; cdr3_length: 17; cdr3_aa: CASSLTWGTTSGNTIYF; cdr3_nt: TGTGCCAGCAGCCTCACGTGGGGGACCACCTCTGGAAACACCATATATTTT